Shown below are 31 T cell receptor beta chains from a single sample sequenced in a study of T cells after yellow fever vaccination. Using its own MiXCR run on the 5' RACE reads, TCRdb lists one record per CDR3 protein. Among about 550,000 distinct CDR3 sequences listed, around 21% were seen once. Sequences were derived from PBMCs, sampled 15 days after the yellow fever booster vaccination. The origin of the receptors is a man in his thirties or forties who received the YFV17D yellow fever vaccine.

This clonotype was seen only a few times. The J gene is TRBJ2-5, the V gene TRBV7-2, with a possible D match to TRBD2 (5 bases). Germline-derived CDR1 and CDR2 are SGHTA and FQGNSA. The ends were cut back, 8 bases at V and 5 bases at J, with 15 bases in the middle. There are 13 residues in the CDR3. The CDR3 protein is CASGLRSVETQYF. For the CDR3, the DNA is TGTGCCAGCGGACTTCGGTCGGTCGAGACCCAGTACTTC.

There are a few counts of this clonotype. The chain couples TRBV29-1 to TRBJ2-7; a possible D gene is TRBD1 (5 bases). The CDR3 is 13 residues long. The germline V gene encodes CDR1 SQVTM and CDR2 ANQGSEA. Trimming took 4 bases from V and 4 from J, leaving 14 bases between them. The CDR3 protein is CSVVGQGSYEQYF. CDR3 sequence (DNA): TGCAGCGTTGTTGGGCAGGGCTCGTACGAGCAGTACTTC.

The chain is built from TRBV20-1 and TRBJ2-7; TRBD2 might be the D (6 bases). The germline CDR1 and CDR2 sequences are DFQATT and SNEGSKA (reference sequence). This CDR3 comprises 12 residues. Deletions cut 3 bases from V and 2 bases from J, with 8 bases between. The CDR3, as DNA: TGCAGTGCTAGGGGGACTGCCTACGAGCAGTACTTC. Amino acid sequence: CSARGTAYEQYF.

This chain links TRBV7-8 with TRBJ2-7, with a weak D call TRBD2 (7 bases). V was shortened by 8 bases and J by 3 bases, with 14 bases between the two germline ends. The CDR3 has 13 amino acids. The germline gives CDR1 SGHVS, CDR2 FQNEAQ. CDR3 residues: CASRSGTYYEQYF. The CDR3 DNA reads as TGTGCCAGCCGGAGCGGGACATACTACGAGCAGTACTTC.

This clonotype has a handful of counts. CDR3 loop: CASSYLEGEQYF. CDR3 DNA: TGTGCCAGCAGTTACCTGGAGGGCGAGCAGTACTTC. The chain carries TRBV6-2 or TRBV6-3 and TRBJ2-7; D may be TRBD2 (6 bases). Per germline, CDR1 MNHEY and CDR2 SVGEGT. The CDR3 is 12 residues long. V gave up 2 bases and J gave up 6 bases, with 8 bases separating them.

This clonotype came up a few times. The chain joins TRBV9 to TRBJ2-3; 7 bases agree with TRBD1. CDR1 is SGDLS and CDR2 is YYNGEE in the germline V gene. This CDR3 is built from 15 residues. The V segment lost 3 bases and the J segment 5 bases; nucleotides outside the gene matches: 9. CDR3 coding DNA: TGTGCCAGCAGCGATCCCGTGGCAGGGGGAGATACGCAGTATTTT. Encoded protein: CASSDPVAGGDTQYF.

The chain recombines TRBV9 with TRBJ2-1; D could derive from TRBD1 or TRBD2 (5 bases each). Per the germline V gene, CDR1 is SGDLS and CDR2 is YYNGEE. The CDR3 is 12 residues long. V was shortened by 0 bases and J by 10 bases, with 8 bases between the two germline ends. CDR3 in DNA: TGTGCCAGCAGCGTAGATGGGGACGAGCAGTTCTTC. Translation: CASSVDGDEQFF.

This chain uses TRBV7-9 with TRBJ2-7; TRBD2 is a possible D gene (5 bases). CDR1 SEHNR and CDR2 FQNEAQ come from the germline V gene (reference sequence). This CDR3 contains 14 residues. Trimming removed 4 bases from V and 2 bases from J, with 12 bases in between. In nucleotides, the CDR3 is TGTGCCAGCAGCTCCTGGACTGAACCCTACGAGCAGTACTTC. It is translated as CASSSWTEPYEQYF. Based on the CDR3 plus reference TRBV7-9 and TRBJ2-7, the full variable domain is DTGVSQNPRHKITKRGQNVTFRCDPISEHNRLYWYRQTLGQGPEFLTYFQNEAQLEKSRLLSDRFSAERPKGSFSTLEIQRTEQGDSAMYLCASSSWTEPYEQYFGPGTRLTVT.

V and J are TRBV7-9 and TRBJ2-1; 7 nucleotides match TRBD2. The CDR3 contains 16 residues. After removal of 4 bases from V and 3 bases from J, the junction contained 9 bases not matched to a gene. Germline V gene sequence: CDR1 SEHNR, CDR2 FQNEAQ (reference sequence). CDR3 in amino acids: CASSSSGDSFYNEQFF. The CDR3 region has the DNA TGTGCCAGCAGCTCAAGCGGGGACTCCTTCTACAATGAGCAGTTCTTC.

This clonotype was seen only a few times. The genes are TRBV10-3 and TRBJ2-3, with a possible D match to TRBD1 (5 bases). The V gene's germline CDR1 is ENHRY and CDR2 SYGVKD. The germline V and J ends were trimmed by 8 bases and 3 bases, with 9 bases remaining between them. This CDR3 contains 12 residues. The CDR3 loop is CAIRQGTDTQYF. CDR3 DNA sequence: TGTGCCATCCGGCAGGGAACAGATACGCAGTATTTT.

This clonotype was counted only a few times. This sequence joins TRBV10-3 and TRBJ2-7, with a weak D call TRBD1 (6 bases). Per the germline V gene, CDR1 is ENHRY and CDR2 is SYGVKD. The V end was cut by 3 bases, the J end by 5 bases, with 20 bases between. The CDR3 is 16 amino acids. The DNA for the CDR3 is TGTGCCATCAGTGACCTTGGGGGCGCGGCAAGGAACGAGCAGTACTTC. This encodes CAISDLGGAARNEQYF.

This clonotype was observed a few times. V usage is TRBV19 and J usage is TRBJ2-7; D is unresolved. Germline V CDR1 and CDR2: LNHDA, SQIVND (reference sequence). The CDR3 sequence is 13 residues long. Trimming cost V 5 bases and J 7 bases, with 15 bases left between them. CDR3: CASSGTVSWEQYF. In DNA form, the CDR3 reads TGTGCCAGTAGTGGAACAGTGTCCTGGGAGCAGTACTTC.

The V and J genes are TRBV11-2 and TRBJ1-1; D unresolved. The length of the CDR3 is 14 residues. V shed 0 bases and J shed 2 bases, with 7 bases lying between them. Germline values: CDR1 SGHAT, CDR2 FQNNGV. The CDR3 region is CASSLDGVNTEAFF. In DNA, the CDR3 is TGTGCCAGCAGCTTAGATGGCGTTAACACTGAAGCTTTCTTT.

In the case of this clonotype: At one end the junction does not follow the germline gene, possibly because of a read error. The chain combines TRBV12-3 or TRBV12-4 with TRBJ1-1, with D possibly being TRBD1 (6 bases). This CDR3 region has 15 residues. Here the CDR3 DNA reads TGTGCCAGCAGTTACGAGGGACACCCACTGACTGCAGCTTTCTTT. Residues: CASSYEGHPLTAAFF.

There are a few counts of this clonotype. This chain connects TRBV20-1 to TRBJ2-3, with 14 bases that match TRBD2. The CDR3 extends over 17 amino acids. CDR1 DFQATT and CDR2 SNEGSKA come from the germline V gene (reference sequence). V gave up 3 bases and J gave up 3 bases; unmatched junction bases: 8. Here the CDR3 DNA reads TGCAGTGCTAGCAACCGGGGACTAGCGGGAGTAACAGATACGCAGTATTTT. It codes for CSASNRGLAGVTDTQYF.

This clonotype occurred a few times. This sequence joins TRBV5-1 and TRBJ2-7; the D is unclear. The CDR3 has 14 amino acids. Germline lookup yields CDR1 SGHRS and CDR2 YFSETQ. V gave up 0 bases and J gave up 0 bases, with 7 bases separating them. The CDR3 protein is CASSLDRISYEQYF. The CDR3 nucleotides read TGCGCCAGCAGCTTGGACAGAATCTCCTACGAGCAGTACTTC. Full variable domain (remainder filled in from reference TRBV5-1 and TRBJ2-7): KAGVTQTPRYLIKTRGQQVTLSCSPISGHRSVSWYQQTPGQGLQFLFEYFSETQRNKGNFPGRFSGRQFSNSRSEMNVSTLELGDSALYLCASSLDRISYEQYFGPGTRLTVT.

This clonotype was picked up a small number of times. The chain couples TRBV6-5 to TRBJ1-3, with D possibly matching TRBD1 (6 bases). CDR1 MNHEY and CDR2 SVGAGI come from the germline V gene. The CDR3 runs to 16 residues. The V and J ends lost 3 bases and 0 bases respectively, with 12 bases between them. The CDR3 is CASSYLTGNSGNTIYF. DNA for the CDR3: TGTGCCAGCAGTTATCTAACAGGGAACTCTGGAAACACCATATATTTT.

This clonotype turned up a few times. The CDR3 nucleotides read TGCAGTGCTCCGACTAGCGGGAGACCAGATACGCAGTATTTT. This codes for CSAPTSGRPDTQYF. The chain employs TRBV20-1 and TRBJ2-3, with 12 bases matching TRBD2. The germline V gene has CDR1 DFQATT and CDR2 SNEGSKA (reference sequence). The junction had 4 bases not matched to a gene; V was cut back by 5 bases and J by 4 bases. The CDR3 totals 14 residues.

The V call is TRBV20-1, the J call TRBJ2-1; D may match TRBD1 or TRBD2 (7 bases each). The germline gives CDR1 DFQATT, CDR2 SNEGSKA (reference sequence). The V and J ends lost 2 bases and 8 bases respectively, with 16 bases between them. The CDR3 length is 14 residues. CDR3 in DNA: TGCAGTGCTAGACTCAGGGGGGGCATCGATGAGCAGTTCTTC. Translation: CSARLRGGIDEQFF.

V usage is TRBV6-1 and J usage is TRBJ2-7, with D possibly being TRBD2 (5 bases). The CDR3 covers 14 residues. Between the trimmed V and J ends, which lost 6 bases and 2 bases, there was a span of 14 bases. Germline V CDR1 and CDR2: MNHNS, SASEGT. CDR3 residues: CASRRHPGAYEQYF. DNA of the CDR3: TGTGCCAGCAGGAGACATCCCGGGGCCTACGAGCAGTACTTC.

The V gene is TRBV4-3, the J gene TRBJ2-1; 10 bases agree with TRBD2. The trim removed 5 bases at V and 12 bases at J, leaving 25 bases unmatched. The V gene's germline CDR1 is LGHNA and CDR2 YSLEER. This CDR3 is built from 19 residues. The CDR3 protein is CASSSAGAPGLATDGRQFF. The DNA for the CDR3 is TGCGCCAGCAGCAGTGCGGGCGCCCCGGGACTAGCGACCGACGGGAGGCAGTTCTTC.

The CDR3 reads CASEGTGRSYEQYF. DNA for the CDR3: TGTGCCAGTGAGGGGACTGGAAGGTCCTACGAGCAGTACTTC. The gene calls are TRBV28 and TRBJ2-7; D is possibly TRBD2 (6 bases). Germline CDR1 and CDR2: MDHEN and SYDVKM. V was clipped by 9 bases and J by 1 base, with 16 bases between them. The CDR3 length is 14 residues. Full variable domain (outside the CDR3, taken from reference TRBV28 and TRBJ2-7): DVKVTQSSRYLVKRTGEKVFLECVQDMDHENMFWYRQDPGLGLRLIYFSYDVKMKEKGDIPEGYSVSREKKERFSLILESASTNQTSMYLCASEGTGRSYEQYFGPGTRLTVT.

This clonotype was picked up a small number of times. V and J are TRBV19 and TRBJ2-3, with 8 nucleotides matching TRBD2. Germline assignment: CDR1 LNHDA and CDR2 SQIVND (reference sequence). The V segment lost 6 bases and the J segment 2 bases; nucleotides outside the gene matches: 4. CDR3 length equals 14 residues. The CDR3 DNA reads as TGTGCCAGTAGGCGGGAGGATGACACAGATACGCAGTATTTT. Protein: CASRREDDTDTQYF. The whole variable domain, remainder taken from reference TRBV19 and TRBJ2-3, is DGGITQSPKYLFRKEGQNVTLSCEQNLNHDAMYWYRQDPGQGLRLIYYSQIVNDFQKGDIAEGYSVSREKKESFPLTVTSAQKNPTAFYLCASRREDDTDTQYFGPGTRLTVL.

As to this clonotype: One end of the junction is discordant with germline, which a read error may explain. CDR3 region: CGWSSGQGNTGELFF. Here the CDR3 DNA reads TGTGGCTGGAGTTCAGGACAGGGGAACACCGGGGAGCTGTTTTTT. This chain uses TRBV30 with TRBJ2-2, with 8 bases matching TRBD1. Germline V gene data show CDR1 as GTSNPN and CDR2 as SVGIG (reference sequence). The CDR3 loop spans 15 amino acids.

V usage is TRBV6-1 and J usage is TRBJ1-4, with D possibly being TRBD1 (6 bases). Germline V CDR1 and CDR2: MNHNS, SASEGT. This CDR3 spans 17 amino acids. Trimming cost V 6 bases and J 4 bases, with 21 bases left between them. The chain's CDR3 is CASRGAGVESGNEKLFF. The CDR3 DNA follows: TGTGCCAGCAGGGGGGCTGGGGTGGAGTCGGGTAATGAAAAACTGTTTTTT.

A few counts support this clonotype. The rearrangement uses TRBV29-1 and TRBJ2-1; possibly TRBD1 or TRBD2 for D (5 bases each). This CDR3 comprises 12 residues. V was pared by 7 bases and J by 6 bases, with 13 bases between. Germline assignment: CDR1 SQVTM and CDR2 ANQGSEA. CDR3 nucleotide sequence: TGCAGCGCCCCCAGGGAGACCAATGAGCAGTTCTTC. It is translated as CSAPRETNEQFF.

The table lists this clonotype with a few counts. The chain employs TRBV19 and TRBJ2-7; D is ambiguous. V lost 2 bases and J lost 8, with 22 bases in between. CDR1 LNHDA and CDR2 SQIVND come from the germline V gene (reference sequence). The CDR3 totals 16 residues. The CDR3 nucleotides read TGTGCCAGTAGTATATTAAGAACCTCGACTCCTACGAAGCAGTACTTC. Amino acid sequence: CASSILRTSTPTKQYF.

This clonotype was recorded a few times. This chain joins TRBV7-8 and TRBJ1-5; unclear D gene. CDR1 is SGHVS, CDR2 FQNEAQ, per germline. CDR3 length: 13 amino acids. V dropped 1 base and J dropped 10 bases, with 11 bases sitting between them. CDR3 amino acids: CASSLVADGPQHF. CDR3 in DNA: TGTGCCAGCAGCTTAGTTGCTGACGGCCCCCAGCATTTT. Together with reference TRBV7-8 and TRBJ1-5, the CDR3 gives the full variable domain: GAGVSQSPRYKVAKRGQDVALRCDPISGHVSLFWYQQALGQGPEFLTYFQNEAQLDKSGLPSDRFFAERPEGSVSTLKIQRTQQEDSAVYLCASSLVADGPQHFGDGTRLSIL.

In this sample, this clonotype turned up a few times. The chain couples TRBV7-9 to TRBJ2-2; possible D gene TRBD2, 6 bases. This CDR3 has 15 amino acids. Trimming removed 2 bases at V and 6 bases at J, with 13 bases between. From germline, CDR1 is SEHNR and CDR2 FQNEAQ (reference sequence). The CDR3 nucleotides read TGTGCCAGCAGCTTAACGGTATCGGGGGCCGGGGAGCTGTTTTTT. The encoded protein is CASSLTVSGAGELFF.

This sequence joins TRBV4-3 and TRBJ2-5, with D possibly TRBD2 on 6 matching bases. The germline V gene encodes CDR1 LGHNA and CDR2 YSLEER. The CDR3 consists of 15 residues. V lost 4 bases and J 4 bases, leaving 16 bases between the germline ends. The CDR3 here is CASSPGGGVAETQYF. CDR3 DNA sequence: TGCGCCAGCAGCCCCGGTGGAGGGGTCGCAGAGACCCAGTACTTC.

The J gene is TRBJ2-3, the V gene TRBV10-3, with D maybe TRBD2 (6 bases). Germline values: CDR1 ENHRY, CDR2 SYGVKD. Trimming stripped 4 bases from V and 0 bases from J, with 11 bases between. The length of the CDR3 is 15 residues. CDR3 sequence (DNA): TGTGCCATCAGTGTCGCGCGGGGTAGCACAGATACGCAGTATTTT. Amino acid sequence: CAISVARGSTDTQYF.